This TCR beta chain is drawn from a study of blood T cell repertoires in COVID-19. Study as a whole: The samples span acute and convalescent COVID-19 from the United States, Italy and Spain. T cells, B-cell-depleted T cells, or PBMCs provided the cDNA or gDNA that served as material.

In the source study's methods: Reference gene primer amplification gave nucleated cell count estimates. Sequencing used immunoSEQ multiplex PCR; TCRdb keeps in-frame clones, though not all of them. The V and J calls and clone size were taken over from that table, and D and trimming were inferred from the DNA. The table includes hundreds of thousands of clones, about 90% detected once. Donors of Cohort 3 who recovered were those that had two negative PCRs, clearance, or symptom resolution. This CDR3 comprises 14 residues. Germline V CDR1 and CDR2: ENHRY, SYGVKD. V lost 0 bases to trimming and J lost 1 base, with 6 bases between them.

The sequencing sample was made of PBMCs or T cells enriched from blood (not recorded which). The sequence came from a woman aged 25 to 39 who had recovered from COVID-19. The V gene is TRBV10-3, the J gene TRBJ1-2; D unclear. The CDR3 nucleotides are TGTGCCATCAGTGAGTCTGAGAATAACTATGGCTACACCTTC. This gives the protein CAISESENNYGYTF.